These 5 T cell receptor beta chains were all obtained from the same sample, sequenced in a study of beta chain features in type 1 diabetes. The study, taken as a whole, reports: In all four CD4+ subsets, TCRB CDR3 length was significantly, moderately reduced in type 1 diabetes.

These receptors have no identified antigens. Expressed TCRB transcripts were sequenced after all isolated RNA was converted to cDNA. Using immunoSEQ multiplex PCR, the repertoire was profiled, and TCRdb retains in-frame clones only, with some absent. This sample has roughly 140,000 clones, with around 10% found just once. The specimen was central memory CD4+ T cells from blood. These TCRs come from a man aged 25 to 40 with type 1 diabetes.

This clone appeared a few times. This chain uses TRBV28 with TRBJ1-1, with D unresolved. The V end lost 6 bases, the J end lost 3 bases, and 2 bases lay between the germline ends. The germline V gene has CDR1 MDHEN and CDR2 SYDVKM. The CDR3 extends over 10 amino acids. CDR3 coding DNA: TGTGCCAGCAGCTACACTGAAGCTTTCTTT. Encoded protein: CASSYTEAFF.

The chain combines TRBV29-1 with TRBJ2-5, with 10 bases identical to TRBD1. This CDR3 spans 12 amino acids. CDR1 is SQVTM and CDR2 is ANQGSEA in the germline V gene. The V and J ends lost 6 bases and 5 bases, in that order; junction bases with no gene match: 3. The CDR3: CSVTGGAETQYF. CDR3 bases: TGCAGCGTGACAGGGGGCGCGGAGACCCAGTACTTC.

This clone was observed a few times. V usage is TRBV19 and J usage is TRBJ2-7, with 11 bases identical to TRBD1. The junction had 9 bases not matched to a gene; V was cut back by 5 bases and J by 6 bases. Looked up from germline, CDR1 is LNHDA and CDR2 is SQIVND (reference sequence). The CDR3 loop spans 15 amino acids. The CDR3: CASSVSGTGGREQYF. CDR3 in DNA: TGTGCCAGTAGTGTCTCCGGGACAGGGGGACGCGAGCAGTACTTC.

This clone appeared a few times. The chain employs TRBV5-1 and TRBJ2-7; D may be TRBD1 (6 bases). The CDR3 is 13 amino acids. CDR1 is SGHRS, CDR2 YFSETQ, per germline. V shed 2 bases and J shed 6 bases, with 12 bases lying between them. The CDR3 sequence is CASSLQGYGEQYF. The CDR3 DNA is TGCGCCAGCAGCTTACAGGGTTACGGCGAGCAGTACTTC.

The J gene is TRBJ1-5, the V gene TRBV7-2; a weak D match, TRBD1 (6 bases). The V and J ends lost 5 bases and 5 bases respectively, with 16 bases between them. CDR3 length: 15 amino acids. The V gene's germline CDR1 is SGHTA and CDR2 FQGNSA. The CDR3: CASSLSARGYQPQHF. Here the CDR3 DNA reads TGTGCCAGCAGCCTTAGTGCCAGGGGATATCAGCCCCAGCATTTT.